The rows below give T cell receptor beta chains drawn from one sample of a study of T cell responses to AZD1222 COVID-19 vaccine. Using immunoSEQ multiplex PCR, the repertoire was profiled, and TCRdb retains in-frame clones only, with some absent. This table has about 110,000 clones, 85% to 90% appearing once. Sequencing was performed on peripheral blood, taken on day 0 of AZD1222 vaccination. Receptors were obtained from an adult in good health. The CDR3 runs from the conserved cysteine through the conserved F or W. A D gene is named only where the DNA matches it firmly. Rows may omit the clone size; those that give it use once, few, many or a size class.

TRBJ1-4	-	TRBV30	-	TGTGCCTGGGCGGGGCCAACTAATGAAAAACTGTTTTTT	CAWAGPTNEKLFF
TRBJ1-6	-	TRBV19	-	TGTGCCAGTAGTATACAGGCAGTGGGAAATTCACCCCTCCACTTT	CASSIQAVGNSPLHF
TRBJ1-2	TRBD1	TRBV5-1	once	TGCGCCAGCAGCTTGGAGGGGACAGGCTATGGCTACACCTTC	CASSLEGTGYGYTF
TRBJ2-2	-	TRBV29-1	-	TGCAGCGTTCGTGGACCCGGGGGCACCGGGGAGCTGTTTTTT	CSVRGPGGTGELFF
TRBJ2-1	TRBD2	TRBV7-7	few	TGTGCCAGCAGTCCCCTAGCGGGGGGGAAGAATGAGCAGTTCTTC	CASSPLAGGKNEQFF
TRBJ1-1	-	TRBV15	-	TGTGCCACCAGCAGAGGAAGGGTCGGGGACACTGAAGCTTTCTTT	CATSRGRVGDTEAFF
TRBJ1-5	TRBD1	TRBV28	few	TGTGCCAGCAGTATCCGGGACAGGAGCAATCAGCCCCAGCATTTT	CASSIRDRSNQPQHF
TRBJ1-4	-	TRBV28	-	TGTGCCAGCAGTACGCTCGGGGAAAAACTGTTTTTT	CASSTLGEKLFF
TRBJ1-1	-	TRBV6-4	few	TGTGCCAGCAAGCACGGGAACACTGAAGCTTTCTTT	CASKHGNTEAFF
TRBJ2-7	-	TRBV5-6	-	TGTGCCAGCAGCTTGGGACGGGGCGAGCAGTACTTC	CASSLGRGEQYF
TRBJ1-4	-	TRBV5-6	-	TGTGCCAGCAGCTTGGCGGCAGGGGTACTAGAAAAACTGTTTTTT	CASSLAAGVLEKLFF
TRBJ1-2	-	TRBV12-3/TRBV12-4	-	TGTGCCAGCACCCGACCCCCCTATGGCTACACCTTC	CASTRPPYGYTF
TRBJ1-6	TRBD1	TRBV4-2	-	TGTGCCAGCAGCCAAGTGGTGGGGAGACAGGGGGATTCACCCCTCCACTTT	CASSQVVGRQGDSPLHF
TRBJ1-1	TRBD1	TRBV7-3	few	TGTGCCAGCAGCTTGACAGGGGGTTCCCTGAACACTGAAGCTTTCTTT	CASSLTGGSLNTEAFF
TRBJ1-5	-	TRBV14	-	TGTGCCAGCAGCCAAGGACTCAATCAGCCCCAGCATTTT	CASSQGLNQPQHF
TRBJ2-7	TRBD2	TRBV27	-	TGTGCCAGCAGCTACACTAGCGGGACGTCCTACGAGCAGTACTTC	CASSYTSGTSYEQYF
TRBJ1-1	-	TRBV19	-	TGTGCCAGTAGTATTGGACTGGAGAACACTGAAGCTTTCTTT	CASSIGLENTEAFF
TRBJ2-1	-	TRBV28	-	TGTGCCAGCAGCGTTCCAGGGGCTGAGGATGAGCAGTTCTTC	CASSVPGAEDEQFF
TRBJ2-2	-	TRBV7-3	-	TGTGCCAGCAGCTTATACCAACCTGGGAACACCGGGGAGCTGTTTTTT	CASSLYQPGNTGELFF
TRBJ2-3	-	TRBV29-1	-	TGCAGCGTTGTCCCTCTAGCAGGGGTGGTTACAGATACGCAGTATTTT	CSVVPLAGVVTDTQYF
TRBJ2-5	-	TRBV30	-	TGTGCCTGGCAAGGGTTTTCTAGAGAGACCCAGTACTTC	CAWQGFSRETQYF
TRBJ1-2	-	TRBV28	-	TGTGCCAGCATACCAAGCGGACAGCGAGCTAACTATGGCTACACCTTC	CASIPSGQRANYGYTF
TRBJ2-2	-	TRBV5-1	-	TGCGCCAGCAGCGTGGAGGGCGGGGAGCTGTTTTTT	CASSVEGGELFF
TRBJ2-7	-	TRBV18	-	TGTGCCAGCTCACCCCCCGAGGGAGGGGGCTACTCCTACGAGCAGTACTTC	CASSPPEGGGYSYEQYF
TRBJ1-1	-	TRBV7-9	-	TGTGCCAGCAGCGCGGACATGAACACTGAAGCTTTCTTT	CASSADMNTEAFF
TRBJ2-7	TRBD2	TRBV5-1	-	TGCGCCAGCAGCTTGACTGGGACTACCTACGAGCAGTACTTC	CASSLTGTTYEQYF
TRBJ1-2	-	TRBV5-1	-	TGCGCCAGCAGCTTGGTTCCCGGAGGGGATGGCTACACCTTC	CASSLVPGGDGYTF
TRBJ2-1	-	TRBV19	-	TGTGCCAGTGTAAACAGGGGACTCGGAAACAATGAGCAGTTCTTC	CASVNRGLGNNEQFF
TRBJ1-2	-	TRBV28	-	TGTGCCAGCAGTCTGACAGCTGGGATCGGTTATGGCTACACCTTC	CASSLTAGIGYGYTF
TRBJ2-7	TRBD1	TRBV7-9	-	TGTGCCAGCAGGTACGGACAGGGGGCCTCCTACGAGCAGTACTTC	CASRYGQGASYEQYF
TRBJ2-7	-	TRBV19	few	TGTGCCAGTAGTACTCTCAGGGGCGCCTCCTACGAGCAGTACTTC	CASSTLRGASYEQYF
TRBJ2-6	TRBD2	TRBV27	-	TGTGCCAGCAGCTCACGGACTGGGGGGGGTGGGGCCAACGTCCTGACTTTC	CASSSRTGGGGANVLTF
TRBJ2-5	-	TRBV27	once	TGTGCCAGCAGAACACTCAGGGGTGAAAGAGAGACCCAGTACTTC	CASRTLRGERETQYF
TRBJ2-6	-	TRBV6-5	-	TGTGCCAGCAGTCCCGACCGCTCTGGGGCCAACGTCCTGACTTTC	CASSPDRSGANVLTF
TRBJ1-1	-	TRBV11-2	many	TGTGCCAGCAGACAACCCGGGAGGAACACTGAAGCTTTCTTT	CASRQPGRNTEAFF
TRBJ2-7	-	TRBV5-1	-	TGCGCCAGCAGCGCGGGGTATGGGGGGTCGTACGAGCAGTACTTC	CASSAGYGGSYEQYF
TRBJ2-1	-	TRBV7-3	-	TGTGCCAGCAGCCCTCAGGGCCCTGACGGTGAGCAGTTCTTC	CASSPQGPDGEQFF
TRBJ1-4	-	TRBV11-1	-	TGTGCCAGCAAGGACTCTATTCGGGACAAAAATGAAAAACTGTTTTTT	CASKDSIRDKNEKLFF
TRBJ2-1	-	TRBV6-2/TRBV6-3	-	TGTGCCAGCAGTTACGAAAGGCAGGGATACAATGAGCAGTTCTTC	CASSYERQGYNEQFF
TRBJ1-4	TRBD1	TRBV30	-	TGTGCCTGGATGGGGACAGGGGGTGAAAAACTGTTTTTT	CAWMGTGGEKLFF
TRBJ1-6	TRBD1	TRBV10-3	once	TGTGCCATCAAGGACAGGGTAGGATCACCCCTCCACTTT	CAIKDRVGSPLHF
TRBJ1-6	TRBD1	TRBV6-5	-	TGTGCCAGCAGTTCGACAGGGCGGTCACCCCTCCACTTT	CASSSTGRSPLHF
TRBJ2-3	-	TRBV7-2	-	TGTGCCAGCACCTCCAGGCGGGATACGCAGTATTTT	CASTSRRDTQYF